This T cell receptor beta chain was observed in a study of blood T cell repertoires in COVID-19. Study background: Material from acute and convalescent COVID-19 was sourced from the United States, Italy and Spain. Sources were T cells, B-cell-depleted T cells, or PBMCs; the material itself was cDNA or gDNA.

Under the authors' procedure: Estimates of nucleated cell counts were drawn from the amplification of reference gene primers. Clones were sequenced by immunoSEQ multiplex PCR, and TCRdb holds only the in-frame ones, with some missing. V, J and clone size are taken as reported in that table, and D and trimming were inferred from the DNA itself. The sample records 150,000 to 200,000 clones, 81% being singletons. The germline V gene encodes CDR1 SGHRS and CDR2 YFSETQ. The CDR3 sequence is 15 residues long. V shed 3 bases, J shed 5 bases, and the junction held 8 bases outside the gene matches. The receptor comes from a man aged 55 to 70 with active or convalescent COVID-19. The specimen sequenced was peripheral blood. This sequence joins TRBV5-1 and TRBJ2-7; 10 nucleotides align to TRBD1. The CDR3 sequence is CASSWTGGQLDEQYF. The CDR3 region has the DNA TGCGCCAGCAGCTGGACAGGGGGACAACTTGACGAGCAGTACTTC.